This record covers a single T cell receptor beta chain. Method: immunoSEQ multiplex PCR; TCRdb's copy keeps in-frame clones and lacks some. The sample lists roughly 260,000 clones, 75% to 95% occurring once. There are 13 residues in the CDR3. Germline CDR1 reads SNHLY; CDR2 reads FYNNEI. The V and J ends lost 8 bases and 0 bases respectively, with 5 bases between them. This entry is derived from a study of blood T cell repertoires in COVID-19. The source is a young adult with COVID-19, enrolled during active disease. What was sequenced was peripheral blood. This chain uses TRBV2 with TRBJ2-6, with D uncertain. The CDR3 sequence: CASGFSGANVLTF. The CDR3 DNA follows: TGTGCCAGCGGCTTCTCTGGGGCCAACGTCCTGACTTTC.